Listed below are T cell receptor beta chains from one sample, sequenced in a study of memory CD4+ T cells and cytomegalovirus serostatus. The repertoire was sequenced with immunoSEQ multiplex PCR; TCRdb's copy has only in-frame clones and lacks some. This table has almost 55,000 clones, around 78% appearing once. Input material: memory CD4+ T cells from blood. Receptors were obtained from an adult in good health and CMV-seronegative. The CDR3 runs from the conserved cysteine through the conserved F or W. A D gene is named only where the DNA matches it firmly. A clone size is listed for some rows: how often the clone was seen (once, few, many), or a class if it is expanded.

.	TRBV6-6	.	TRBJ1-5	TGTGCCAGTAGAGCCACTCAGGTTCAGCCCCAGCATTTT	CASRATQVQPQHF
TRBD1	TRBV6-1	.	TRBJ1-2	TGTGCCAGCAGCCTGGAGACAGGGTGGTTCGATGGCTACACCTTC	CASSLETGWFDGYTF
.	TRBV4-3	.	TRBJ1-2	TGCGCCAGCAGCCAGGCTTTAAAAGCCGGCTACACCTTC	CASSQALKAGYTF
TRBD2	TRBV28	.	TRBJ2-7	TGTGCCACCATAGCGGGAGTGAGGAACGAGCAGTACTTC	CATIAGVRNEQYF
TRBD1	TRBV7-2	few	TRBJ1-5	TGTGCCAGCAGCTTAGCCGGGACAGCTATAGGATATAGCAATCAGCCCCAGCATTTT	CASSLAGTAIGYSNQPQHF
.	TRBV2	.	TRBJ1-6	TGTGCCAGCAGTGTGACAGACATTAATTCACCCCTCCACTTT	CASSVTDINSPLHF
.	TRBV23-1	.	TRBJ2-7	TGCGCCAGCAGTCAGGGTAAAGGGTCCTACGAGCAGTACTTC	CASSQGKGSYEQYF
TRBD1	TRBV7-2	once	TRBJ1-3	TGTGCCAGCAGCTGGGGACAGTTGAACGCTGGAAACACCATATATTTT	CASSWGQLNAGNTIYF
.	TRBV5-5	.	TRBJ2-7	TGTGCCAGCAGCCGTCTGGGGGGACAGATCTCCTACGAGCAGTACTTC	CASSRLGGQISYEQYF
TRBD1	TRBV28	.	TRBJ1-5	TGTGCCAGCAGTTTTGGCTCTACAGGGGGTAAGCCCCAGCATTTT	CASSFGSTGGKPQHF
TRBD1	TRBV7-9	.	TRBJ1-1	TGTGCCAGCAGCTCCGACAGGGTAGAAGCTTTCTTT	CASSSDRVEAFF
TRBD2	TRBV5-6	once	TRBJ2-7	TGTGCCAGCAGCAGAAGCGGGATCTCTACCTACGAGCAGTACTTC	CASSRSGISTYEQYF
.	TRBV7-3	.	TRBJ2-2	TGTGCCAGCAGCTCGAACACCGGGGAGCTGTTTTTT	CASSSNTGELFF
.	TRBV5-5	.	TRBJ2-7	TGTGCCAGCAGCCAGCGTTGGCAGGGAGGTGTCGAGCAGTACTTC	CASSQRWQGGVEQYF